The sequence of this T cell receptor (beta chain) was determined in a study of human T cells and chemical hapten exposure. Between the trimmed V and J ends, which lost 3 bases and 0 bases, there was a span of 15 bases. The CDR3 length is 17 residues. CDR1 and CDR2 (germline): SGDLS, YYNGEE. Time point here: pre-sensitization, week 0. Treatment noted: therapeutic diphenylcyclopropenone sensitization with weekly scalp DPC. Donors, patients with alopecia ranging from 18 to 70 years old and judged suitable for DPC, provided samples. From the RACE reads, TCRdb called clonotypes with MiXCR, one entry per CDR3 protein. Among roughly 120,000 distinct CDR3 sequences, roughly 13% were seen once, and the ten largest hold around 2.8%. This clonotype was picked up a small number of times.

The genes are TRBV9 and TRBJ2-2, with D perhaps TRBD2 (6 bases). This clonotype originated in a woman under 30 with alopecia areata. Some clones in this sample may be carry-over from other donors' samples. The source was whole blood, collected in connection with sensitization to the hapten diphenylcyclopropenone (DPC). DNA of the CDR3: TGTGCCAGCAGCGGAGAACGGGGGTTCCCGAACACCGGGGAGCTGTTTTTT. It encodes CASSGERGFPNTGELFF.